This note documents a single T cell receptor (beta chain) sequence. The data were obtained in a study of OX40 agonist ivuxolimab in advanced cancers. This CDR3 comprises 13 residues. Germline CDR1 is MGHDK and CDR2 is SYGVNS. V dropped 8 bases and J dropped 8 bases, with 15 bases sitting between them. Repertoires were generated with immunoSEQ multiplex PCR, while TCRdb's copy carries only in-frame clones and drops some. The sample has tens of thousands of clones, roughly 82% seen once. The sequencing used CD4+ or CD8+ T cells sorted from blood, collected in a trial of the OX40 agonist ivuxolimab. The rearrangement joins TRBV25-1 to TRBJ1-4, with D possibly TRBD1 on 6 matching bases. The sequence came from an adult with an advanced solid tumor such as melanoma, head and neck, liver or kidney cancer. The CDR3 protein is CASGGQGREKLFF. The CDR3 nucleotides read TGTGCCAGCGGAGGGCAGGGGAGGGAAAAACTGTTTTTT.